These 8 T cell receptor beta chains originate from one sample sequenced in a study of cytomegalovirus exposure and HLA in healthy donors. Vbeta (60) and Jbeta (13) primers were used in the PCR. Only in-frame clones appear in the TCRdb table, and some are missing; sequencing was by immunoSEQ multiplex PCR. The table has about 160,000 clones, roughly 77% seen once. The source material was PBMCs. Source of these receptors: a man between 18 and 35 years old in good health and CMV-seropositive.

With respect to this clone: Other DNA sequences from this sample encode an identical CDR3 as well. This chain connects TRBV30 to TRBJ1-1; perhaps TRBD1 as D (5 bases). Germline loops: CDR1 GTSNPN, CDR2 SVGIG (reference sequence). Trimming shortened V by 0 bases and J by 4 bases, and 9 bases separated the two germline ends. The CDR3 covers 13 residues. This CDR3 is CAWSVGGGTEAFF. In DNA, the CDR3 is TGTGCCTGGAGTGTTGGGGGGGGCACTGAAGCTTTCTTT.

This rearrangement joins TRBV6-1 to TRBJ2-7; D possibly matches TRBD1 or TRBD2 (6 bases each). This CDR3 spans 16 amino acids. Germline-derived CDR1 and CDR2 are MNHNS and SASEGT. V lost 4 bases and J 2 bases, leaving 18 bases between the germline ends. The CDR3 DNA is TGTGCCAGCAGTGTGGACAGTTTGGAGGGGGCCTACGAGCAGTACGTC. It codes for CASSVDSLEGAYEQYV.

The CDR3 region is CASSLKDRGRDTQYF. The CDR3 DNA reads TGCGCCAGCAGCCTAAAGGACAGGGGGAGAGATACGCAGTATTTT. This sequence joins TRBV5-1 and TRBJ2-3; 10 bases map to TRBD1. The trim removed 4 bases at V and 5 bases at J, leaving 7 bases unmatched. The germline V gene encodes CDR1 SGHRS and CDR2 YFSETQ. The CDR3 length is 15 residues.

V and J are TRBV28 and TRBJ1-4; perhaps TRBD1 as D (6 bases). The germline CDR1 and CDR2 sequences are MDHEN and SYDVKM. Trimming left V 3 bases short and J 8 bases short, with 16 bases between. This CDR3 has 15 amino acids. The CDR3 nucleotides are TGTGCCAGCAGTTTCAACAGGGCCCCTGGGGAAAAACTGTTTTTT. Translating it yields CASSFNRAPGEKLFF.

Details on this clone: An end of the junction does not agree with germline; a read error may underlie this. Other DNA sequences of this sample code for an identical CDR3. The J gene is TRBJ1-1, the V gene TRBV6-4; D is possibly TRBD1 (5 bases). This CDR3 is built from 14 residues. CDR1 is MRHNA and CDR2 is SNTAGT in the germline V gene. CDR3 sequence: CASRRDGGNTEAFF. The CDR3 coding sequence is TGTGCCAGCAGGAGGGACGGGGGGAACACTGAAGCCTTCTTT.

The V call is TRBV11-3, the J call TRBJ2-3, with 7 bases lining up with TRBD1. The CDR3 is 14 residues long. Germline V gene sequence: CDR1 SGHNT, CDR2 YENEEA. Trimming cost V 5 bases and J 4 bases; bases outside gene matches: 6. The CDR3 is CASSAGTAPDTQYF. CDR3 in DNA: TGTGCCAGCAGCGCCGGGACAGCACCAGATACGCAGTATTTT.

There are a few counts of this clone. This chain connects TRBV5-1 to TRBJ2-2; a weak D match, TRBD2 (6 bases). V was shortened by 0 bases and J by 5 bases, with 14 bases between the two germline ends. The CDR3 length is 16 residues. Germline V gene sequence: CDR1 SGHRS, CDR2 YFSETQ. The CDR3 region has the DNA TGCGCCAGCAGCTTGGATGGGGCAGGGAGGACCGGGGAGCTGTTTTTT. Translation: CASSLDGAGRTGELFF.

The V call is TRBV28, the J call TRBJ1-2; 11 bases agree with TRBD1. This CDR3 comprises 13 residues. Germline V CDR1 and CDR2: MDHEN, SYDVKM. The ends lost 7 bases at V and 7 bases at J; junction bases unmatched: 5. The CDR3 DNA follows: TGTGCCAGCACGCCGGGACAGGGGGGTGGCTACACCTTC. Translation: CASTPGQGGGYTF.